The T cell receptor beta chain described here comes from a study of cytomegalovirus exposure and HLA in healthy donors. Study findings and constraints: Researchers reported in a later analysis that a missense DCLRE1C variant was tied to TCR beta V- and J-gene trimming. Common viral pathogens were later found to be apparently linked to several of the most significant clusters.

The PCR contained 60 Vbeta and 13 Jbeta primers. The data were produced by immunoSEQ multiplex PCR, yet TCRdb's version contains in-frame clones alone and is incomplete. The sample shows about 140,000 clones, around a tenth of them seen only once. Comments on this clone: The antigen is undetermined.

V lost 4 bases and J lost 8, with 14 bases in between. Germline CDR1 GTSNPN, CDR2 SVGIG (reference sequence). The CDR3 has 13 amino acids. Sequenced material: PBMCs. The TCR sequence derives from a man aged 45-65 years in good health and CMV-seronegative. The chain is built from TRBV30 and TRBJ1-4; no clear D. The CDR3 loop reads CAWTLGMEEKLFF. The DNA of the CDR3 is TGTGCCTGGACCCTCGGGATGGAAGAAAAACTGTTTTTT.